Shown below are 17 T cell receptor beta chains from a single sample sequenced in a study of blood T cell repertoires in COVID-19. Clones were read by immunoSEQ multiplex PCR, and TCRdb kept only the in-frame ones, dropping some. Of around 85,000 clones in the sample, 87% were seen once. Sequenced: peripheral blood. Every receptor here comes from a man in his sixties with acute or convalescent COVID-19.

The chain couples TRBV7-2 to TRBJ1-2, with 7 bases identical to TRBD1. CDR1 SGHTA and CDR2 FQGNSA come from the germline V gene. This CDR3 spans 15 amino acids. J gave up 8 bases and V 0 bases, and 9 bases lay outside the gene matches. CDR3 region: CASSLAPDRAMGYTF. The DNA for the CDR3 is TGTGCCAGCAGCTTAGCTCCAGACAGGGCAATGGGCTACACCTTC. The variable domain in full, with the rest retrieved from reference TRBV7-2 and TRBJ1-2, is GAGVSQSPSNKVTEKGKDVELRCDPISGHTALYWYRQSLGQGLEFLIYFQGNSAPDKSGLPSDRFSAERTGGSVSTLTIQRTQQEDSAVYLCASSLAPDRAMGYTFGSGTRLTVV.

This chain links TRBV7-2 with TRBJ1-4; no definite D call. The CDR3 runs 14 residues. Germline V CDR1 and CDR2: SGHTA, FQGNSA. V was pared by 2 bases and J by 11 bases, with 15 bases between. The CDR3 loop reads CASSLSNLDKKLFF. CDR3 nucleotide sequence: TGTGCCAGCAGCTTAAGTAATCTAGATAAGAAACTGTTTTTT.

The chain recombines TRBV2 with TRBJ2-5; the match to TRBD1 covers 8 bases. V lost 4 bases to trimming and J lost 5 bases; unmatched junction nucleotides: 6. Germline CDR1 and CDR2: SNHLY and FYNNEI. This CDR3 contains 14 residues. This chain's CDR3 is CASSVQGARETQYF. The CDR3 nucleotides are TGTGCCAGCAGTGTTCAGGGGGCGCGGGAGACCCAGTACTTC.

CDR3 nucleotides: TGTGCCAGCAGCGCACACACAGGGCCTCTCTCTGGAAACACCATATATTTT. Translated, it gives CASSAHTGPLSGNTIYF. The J gene is TRBJ1-3, the V gene TRBV9; weak D call: TRBD1 (6 bases). Germline CDR1 and CDR2: SGDLS and YYNGEE. The CDR3 runs to 17 residues. V lost 3 bases and J 0 bases, leaving 16 bases between the germline ends.

This clone has a single count. V and J are TRBV6-6 and TRBJ1-4; 11 bases align to TRBD1. The germline V gene encodes CDR1 MNHNY and CDR2 SVGAGI (reference sequence). V trimming: 4 bases; J trimming: 4 bases; junction bases outside the gene matches: 5. This CDR3 is built from 16 residues. CDR3 residues: CASSSGQGANNEKLFF. The CDR3 DNA sequence: TGTGCCAGCAGTTCAGGACAGGGGGCCAATAATGAAAAACTGTTTTTT.

The rearrangement links TRBV18 to TRBJ1-2; the D gene is possibly TRBD1 (6 bases). The CDR3 has 16 amino acids. Between the trimmed V and J ends, which lost 0 bases and 2 bases, there was a span of 13 bases. Germline CDR1 reads KGHSH; CDR2 reads LQKENI. CDR3 loop: CASSPPSGGPNYGYTF. CDR3 nucleotide sequence: TGTGCCAGCTCACCACCTTCGGGGGGGCCGAACTATGGCTACACCTTC.

Here the CDR3 DNA reads TGTGCCAGCAGTGAATTAGGATCAGGGGGCTACACCTTC. Protein sequence: CASSELGSGGYTF. The genes are TRBV6-1 and TRBJ1-2, with D possibly TRBD1 on 5 matching bases. V lost 2 bases and J lost 8, with 12 bases in between. Per the germline V gene, CDR1 is MNHNS and CDR2 is SASEGT. The CDR3 length is 13 residues.

V is TRBV19 and J is TRBJ1-1, with D possibly TRBD1 on 6 matching bases. CDR3 length equals 15 residues. Germline V CDR1 and CDR2: LNHDA, SQIVND (reference sequence). V lost 5 bases, J lost 0 bases, and 13 bases lay in between. The CDR3 sequence: CASSLGGGLNTEAFF. DNA for the CDR3: TGTGCCAGTAGTTTGGGAGGGGGACTGAACACTGAAGCTTTCTTT. The full variable domain, rest sourced from reference TRBV19 and TRBJ1-1, is DGGITQSPKYLFRKEGQNVTLSCEQNLNHDAMYWYRQDPGQGLRLIYYSQIVNDFQKGDIAEGYSVSREKKESFPLTVTSAQKNPTAFYLCASSLGGGLNTEAFFGQGTRLTVV.

The V gene is TRBV18, the J gene TRBJ2-1, with D maybe TRBD1 (6 bases). Germline CDR1 reads KGHSH; CDR2 reads LQKENI. CDR3 size: 12 residues. The V end lost 3 bases, the J end lost 14 bases, and 14 bases lay between the germline ends. CDR3 bases: TGTGCCAGCTCACCGCCATCCAGGGGCGAGTTCTTC. This encodes CASSPPSRGEFF. Complete variable domain (other parts from reference TRBV18 and TRBJ2-1): NAGVMQNPRHLVRRRGQEARLRCSPMKGHSHVYWYRQLPEEGLKFMVYLQKENIIDESGMPKERFSAEFPKEGPSILRIQQVVRGDSAAYFCASSPPSRGEFFGPGTRLTVL.

The chain links TRBV30 to TRBJ2-7; no firm D call. This CDR3 comprises 14 residues. CDR1 is GTSNPN, CDR2 SVGIG, per germline (reference sequence). V was trimmed by 0 bases and J by 0 bases, leaving 9 bases between them. In DNA form, the CDR3 reads TGTGCCTGGAGTGTACCGGAGAGCTCCTACGAGCAGTACTTC. As protein: CAWSVPESSYEQYF.

J is TRBJ1-2 and V is TRBV5-4; the match to TRBD1 covers 7 bases. Germline trimming cut 4 bases from V and 0 bases from J; bases unmatched to any gene: 9. The germline V gene has CDR1 SGHNT and CDR2 YYREEE (reference sequence). The CDR3 contains 16 residues. The CDR3 DNA reads as TGTGCCAGCAGCCCAACCTCCGGGACAGCTAACTATGGCTACACCTTC. Translating it yields CASSPTSGTANYGYTF.

This chain uses TRBV6-2 or TRBV6-3 with TRBJ2-7; 7 bases fit TRBD2. This CDR3 has 18 amino acids. Germline V gene data show CDR1 as MNHEY and CDR2 as SVGEGT. With V trimmed by 0 bases and J by 2 bases, 13 bases remained unmatched. The CDR3 sequence: CASSYSRNLGTTAYEQYF. CDR3 DNA sequence: TGTGCCAGCAGTTACTCGAGAAATCTCGGGACTACTGCCTACGAGCAGTACTTC.

The V gene is TRBV18, the J gene TRBJ2-1, with TRBD1 as a possible D gene (5 bases). The germline V gene encodes CDR1 KGHSH and CDR2 LQKENI. The CDR3 loop spans 14 amino acids. Trimming pared 4 bases from V and 2 bases from J, leaving 9 bases between. The CDR3 region has the DNA TGTGCCAGCTCACGATCGACAGCCTACAATGAGCAGTTCTTC. It yields the protein CASSRSTAYNEQFF. The full variable domain, rest sourced from reference TRBV18 and TRBJ2-1, is NAGVMQNPRHLVRRRGQEARLRCSPMKGHSHVYWYRQLPEEGLKFMVYLQKENIIDESGMPKERFSAEFPKEGPSILRIQQVVRGDSAAYFCASSRSTAYNEQFFGPGTRLTVL.

This chain links TRBV5-1 with TRBJ1-1; 7 bases are shared with TRBD1. With 2 bases clipped from V and 1 base from J, the junction kept 8 bases outside the gene matches. Germline V CDR1 and CDR2: SGHRS, YFSETQ. The CDR3 extends over 16 amino acids. DNA of the CDR3: TGCGCCAGCAGCTTTGGCCAGACAGGGCAGAACACTGAAGCTTTCTTT. Amino acids: CASSFGQTGQNTEAFF.

The CDR3 nucleotides read TGTGCCAGCAGTGAAGACCGGGACAGGGTCTATGGCTACACCTTC. It yields the protein CASSEDRDRVYGYTF. The chain couples TRBV6-1 to TRBJ1-2; TRBD1 aligns across 9 bases. Per germline, CDR1 MNHNS and CDR2 SASEGT. This CDR3 comprises 15 residues. After removal of 1 base from V and 4 bases from J, the junction contained 4 bases not matched to a gene.

This sequence joins TRBV4-1 and TRBJ1-4; D gene uncertain. CDR1 is MGHRA, CDR2 YSYEKL, per germline. This CDR3 contains 15 residues. Trimming pared 4 bases from V and 0 bases from J, leaving 9 bases between. The CDR3 sequence: CASSRGSTTNEKLFF. The CDR3 DNA reads TGCGCCAGCAGCCGAGGTTCCACAACTAATGAAAAACTGTTTTTT.

V and J are TRBV9 and TRBJ1-3, with D hard to call. The CDR3 runs 15 residues. Trimming shortened V by 3 bases and J by 0 bases, and 10 bases separated the two germline ends. From germline, CDR1 is SGDLS and CDR2 YYNGEE. CDR3 DNA sequence: TGTGCCAGCAGCGGCCTGGGAGTCTCTGGAAACACCATATATTTT. Encoded protein: CASSGLGVSGNTIYF.